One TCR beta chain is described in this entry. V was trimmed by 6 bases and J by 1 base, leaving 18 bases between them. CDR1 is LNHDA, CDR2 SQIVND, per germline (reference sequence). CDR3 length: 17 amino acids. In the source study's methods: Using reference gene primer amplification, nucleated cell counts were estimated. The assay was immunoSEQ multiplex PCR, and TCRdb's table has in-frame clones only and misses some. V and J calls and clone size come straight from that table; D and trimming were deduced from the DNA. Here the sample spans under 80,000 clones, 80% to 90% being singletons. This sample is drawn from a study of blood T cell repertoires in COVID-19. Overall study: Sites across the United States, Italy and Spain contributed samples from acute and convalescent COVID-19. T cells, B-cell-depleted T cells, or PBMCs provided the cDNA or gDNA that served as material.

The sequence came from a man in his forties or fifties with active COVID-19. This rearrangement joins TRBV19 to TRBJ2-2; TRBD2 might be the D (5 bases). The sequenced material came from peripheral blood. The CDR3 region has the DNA TGTGCCAGTAGCTTCATCTCGGGGTCGCGGAACACCGGGGAGCTGTTTTTT. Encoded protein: CASSFISGSRNTGELFF.